This T cell receptor beta chain is drawn from a study of blood T cell repertoires in COVID-19. Study in general: Researchers got acute and convalescent COVID-19 samples from the United States, Italy and Spain. The analysed material was cDNA or gDNA that came from T cells, B-cell-depleted T cells, or PBMCs.

The CDR3 is 14 residues long. The germline CDR1 and CDR2 sequences are MRHNA and SNTAGT. The V end lost 6 bases, the J end lost 3 bases, and 14 bases lay between the germline ends. Original processing notes: Estimation of nucleated cell counts relied on the amplification of reference gene primers. Generated by immunoSEQ multiplex PCR, the TCRdb table keeps only in-frame clones and is missing some. For V, J and clone size, that table is used; D and trimming come from the DNA. The sample records approximately 260,000 clones, about 90% being singletons. Sequences were obtained from peripheral blood. The chain carries TRBV6-4 and TRBJ1-1; D perhaps matches TRBD1 (6 bases). The sequence was collected from a middle-aged woman with acute or convalescent COVID-19. This chain's CDR3 is CASRVGGADTEAFF. CDR3 coding DNA: TGTGCCAGCAGGGTCGGGGGGGCGGACACTGAAGCTTTCTTT.